This T cell receptor beta chain appears in the sequencing data of a study of T cells after yellow fever vaccination. Study-wide points: The booster saw the reappearance of most primary-vaccination clones (around 96% CD4, around 90% CD8). Abundant bulk-derived clonotypes could contaminate FACS-sorted repertoires.

UMIs were added to TCR cDNA along with a universal primer site when it was made by 5'RACE template switching. TCRdb re-called the 5' RACE reads with MiXCR, one entry per CDR3 protein. The sample shows approximately 70,000 distinct CDR3 sequences, less than 8.5% of them seen only once. The CDR3 is 13 amino acids. V shed 3 bases and J shed 1 base, with 6 bases lying between them. In the case of this clonotype: Its cognate antigen is unknown.

The V gene is TRBV12-3 or TRBV12-4, the J gene TRBJ1-1, with D unresolved. The receptor was derived from a man in his late teens or twenties who received the YFV17D yellow fever vaccine. The sample was CD8+ T cells sorted from PBMCs, taken roughly 45 days after the first yellow fever vaccination. The CDR3, as DNA: TGTGCCAGCAGTTTTGGTCCGAACACTGAAGCTTTCTTT. This encodes CASSFGPNTEAFF.